Shown below are 2 T cell receptor beta chains from a single sample sequenced in a study of cytomegalovirus exposure and HLA in healthy donors. It was with 60 Vbeta and 13 Jbeta primers that the PCR ran. Measured with immunoSEQ multiplex PCR; TCRdb has only the in-frame clones, and not every one. This sample has approximately 280,000 clones; 80% to 90% occur once, and the top ten carry less than 2.5%. Sample: PBMCs. Every receptor here comes from a woman aged 18 to 35 in good health and CMV-seronegative.

The J gene is TRBJ2-5, the V gene TRBV28; 13 bases agree with TRBD2. V was clipped by 5 bases and J by 5 bases; unmatched bases: 8. The V gene's germline CDR1 is MDHEN and CDR2 SYDVKM. There are 16 residues in the CDR3. CDR3 nucleotide sequence: TGTGCCAGCAGTCCACTAGCGGGGGGGCTGGGGGAGACCCAGTACTTC. Amino acids: CASSPLAGGLGETQYF.

J is TRBJ1-1 and V is TRBV10-2, with 8 bases matching TRBD1. Trimming took 4 bases from V and 5 from J; bases not matched to a gene: 3. CDR1 WSHSY and CDR2 SAAADI come from the germline V gene. The CDR3 runs to 13 residues. This CDR3 is CASSAGGGTEAFF. The CDR3 DNA follows: TGCGCCAGCAGTGCAGGGGGCGGGACTGAAGCTTTCTTT.